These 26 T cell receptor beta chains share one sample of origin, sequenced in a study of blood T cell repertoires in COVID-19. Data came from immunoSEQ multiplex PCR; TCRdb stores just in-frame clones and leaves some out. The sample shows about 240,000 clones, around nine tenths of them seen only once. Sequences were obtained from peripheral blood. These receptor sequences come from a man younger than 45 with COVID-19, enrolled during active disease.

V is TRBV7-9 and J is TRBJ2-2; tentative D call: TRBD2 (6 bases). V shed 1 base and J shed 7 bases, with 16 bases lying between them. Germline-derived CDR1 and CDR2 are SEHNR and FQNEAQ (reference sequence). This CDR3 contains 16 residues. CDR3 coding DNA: TGTGCCAGCAGCTTAGGGAGGGGCACCTCGAGCGGGGAGCTGTTTTTT. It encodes CASSLGRGTSSGELFF.

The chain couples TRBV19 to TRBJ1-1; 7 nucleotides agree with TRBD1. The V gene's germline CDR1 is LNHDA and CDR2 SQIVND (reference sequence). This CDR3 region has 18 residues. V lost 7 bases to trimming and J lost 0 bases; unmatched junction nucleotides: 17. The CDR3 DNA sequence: TGTGCCAGTATAGTTCACCCCCCGGGACAGAGAGTGAACACTGAAGCTTTCTTT. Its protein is CASIVHPPGQRVNTEAFF.

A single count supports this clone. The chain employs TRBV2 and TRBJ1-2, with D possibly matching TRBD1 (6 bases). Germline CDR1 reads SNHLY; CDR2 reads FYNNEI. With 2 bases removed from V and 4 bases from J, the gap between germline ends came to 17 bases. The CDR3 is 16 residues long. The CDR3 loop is CASSEMSTGSGYGYTF. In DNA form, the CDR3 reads TGTGCCAGCAGTGAAATGAGTACAGGGTCAGGCTATGGCTACACCTTC.

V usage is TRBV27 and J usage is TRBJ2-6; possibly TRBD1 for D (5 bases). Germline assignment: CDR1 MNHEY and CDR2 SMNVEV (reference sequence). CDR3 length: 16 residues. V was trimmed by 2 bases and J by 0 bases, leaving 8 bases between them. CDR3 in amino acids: CASSLRQSSGANVLTF. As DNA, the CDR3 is TGTGCCAGCAGTTTACGACAGAGCTCTGGGGCCAACGTCCTGACTTTC. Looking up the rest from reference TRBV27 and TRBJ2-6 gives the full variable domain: EAQVTQNPRYLITVTGKKLTVTCSQNMNHEYMSWYRQDPGLGLRQIYYSMNVEVTDKGDVPEGYKVSRKEKRNFPLILESPSPNQTSLYFCASSLRQSSGANVLTFGAGSRLTVL.

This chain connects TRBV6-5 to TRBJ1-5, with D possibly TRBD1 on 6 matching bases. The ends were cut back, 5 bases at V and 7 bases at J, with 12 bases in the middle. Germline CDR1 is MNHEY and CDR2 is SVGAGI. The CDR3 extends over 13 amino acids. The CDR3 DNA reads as TGTGCCAGCAGTCTAGGACAGCTCCAGCCCCAGCATTTT. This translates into CASSLGQLQPQHF.

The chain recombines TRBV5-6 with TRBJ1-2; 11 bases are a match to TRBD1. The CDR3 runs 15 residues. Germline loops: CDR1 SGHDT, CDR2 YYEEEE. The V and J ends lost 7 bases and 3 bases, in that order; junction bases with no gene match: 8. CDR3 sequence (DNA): TGTGCCAGCCGAGGGGGACAGGGGGGCTACTATGGCTACACCTTC. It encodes CASRGGQGGYYGYTF.

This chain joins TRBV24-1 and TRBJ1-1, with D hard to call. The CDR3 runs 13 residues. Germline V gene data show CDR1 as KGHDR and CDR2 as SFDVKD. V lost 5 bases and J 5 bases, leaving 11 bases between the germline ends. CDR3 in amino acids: CATSAGPLTEAFF. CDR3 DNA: TGTGCCACCAGTGCAGGCCCCCTAACTGAAGCTTTCTTT.

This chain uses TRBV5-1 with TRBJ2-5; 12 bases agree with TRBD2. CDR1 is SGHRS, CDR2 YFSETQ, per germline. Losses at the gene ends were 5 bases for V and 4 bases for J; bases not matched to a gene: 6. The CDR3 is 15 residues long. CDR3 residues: CASRRTSGVRETQYF. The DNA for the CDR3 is TGCGCCAGCAGGAGGACTAGCGGGGTAAGAGAGACCCAGTACTTC.

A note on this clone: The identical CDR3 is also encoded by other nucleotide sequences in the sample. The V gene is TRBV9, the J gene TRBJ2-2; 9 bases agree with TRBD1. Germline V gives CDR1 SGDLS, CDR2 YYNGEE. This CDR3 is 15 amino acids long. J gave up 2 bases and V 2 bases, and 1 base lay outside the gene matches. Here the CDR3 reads CASSVDRGNTGELFF. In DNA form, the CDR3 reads TGTGCCAGCAGCGTGGACAGGGGAAACACCGGGGAGCTGTTTTTT. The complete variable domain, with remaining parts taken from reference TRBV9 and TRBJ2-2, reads DSGVTQTPKHLITATGQRVTLRCSPRSGDLSVYWYQQSLDQGLQFLIQYYNGEERAKGNILERFSAQQFPDLHSELNLSSLELGDSALYFCASSVDRGNTGELFFGEGSRLTVL.

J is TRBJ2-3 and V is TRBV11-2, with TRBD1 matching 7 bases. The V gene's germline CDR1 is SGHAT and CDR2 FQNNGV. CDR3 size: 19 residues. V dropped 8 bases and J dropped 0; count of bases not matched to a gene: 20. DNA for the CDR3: TGTGCCAGCGCTCGAAATTTCCGGGACAGTGACCTTAGCACAGATACGCAGTATTTT. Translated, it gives CASARNFRDSDLSTDTQYF.

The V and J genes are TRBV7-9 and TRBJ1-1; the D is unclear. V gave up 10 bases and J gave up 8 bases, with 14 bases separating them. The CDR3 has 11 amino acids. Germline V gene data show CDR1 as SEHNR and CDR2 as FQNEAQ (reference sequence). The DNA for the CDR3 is TGTGCCACCACGACGGAGATCGAAGCTTTCTTT. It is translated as CATTTEIEAFF. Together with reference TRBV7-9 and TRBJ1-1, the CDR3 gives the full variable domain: DTGVSQNPRHKITKRGQNVTFRCDPISEHNRLYWYRQTLGQGPEFLTYFQNEAQLEKSRLLSDRFSAERPKGSFSTLEIQRTEQGDSAMYLCATTTEIEAFFGQGTRLTVV.

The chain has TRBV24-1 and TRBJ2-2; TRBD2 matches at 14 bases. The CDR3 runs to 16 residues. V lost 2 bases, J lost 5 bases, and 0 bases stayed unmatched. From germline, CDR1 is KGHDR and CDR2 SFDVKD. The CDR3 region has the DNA TGTGCCACCAGTGATTGGACTAGCGGGGGGACCGGGGAGCTGTTTTTT. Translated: CATSDWTSGGTGELFF.

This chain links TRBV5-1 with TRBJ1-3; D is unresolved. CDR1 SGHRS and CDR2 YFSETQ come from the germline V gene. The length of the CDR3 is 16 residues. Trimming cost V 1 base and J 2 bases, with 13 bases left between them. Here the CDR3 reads CASSLTAAQAGNTIYF. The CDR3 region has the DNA TGCGCCAGCAGCTTGACCGCAGCCCAGGCTGGAAACACCATATATTTT.

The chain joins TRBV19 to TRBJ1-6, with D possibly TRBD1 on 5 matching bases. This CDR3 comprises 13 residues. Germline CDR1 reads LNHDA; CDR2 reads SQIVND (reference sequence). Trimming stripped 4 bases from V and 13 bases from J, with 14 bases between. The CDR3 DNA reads TGTGCCAGTAGTACAGATCCAGGGTCCCCCCTCCACTTT. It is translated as CASSTDPGSPLHF.

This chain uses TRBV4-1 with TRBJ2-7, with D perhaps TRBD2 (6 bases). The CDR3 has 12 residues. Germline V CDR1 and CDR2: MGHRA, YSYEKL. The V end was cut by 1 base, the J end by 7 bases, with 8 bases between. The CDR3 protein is CASSQGRGEQYF. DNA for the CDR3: TGCGCCAGCAGCCAAGGGAGGGGAGAGCAGTACTTC.

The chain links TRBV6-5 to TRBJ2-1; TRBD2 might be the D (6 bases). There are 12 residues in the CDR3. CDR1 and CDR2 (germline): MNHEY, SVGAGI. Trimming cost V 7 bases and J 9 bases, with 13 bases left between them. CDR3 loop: CASMAGPGEQFF. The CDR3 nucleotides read TGTGCCAGCATGGCGGGGCCGGGTGAGCAGTTCTTC.

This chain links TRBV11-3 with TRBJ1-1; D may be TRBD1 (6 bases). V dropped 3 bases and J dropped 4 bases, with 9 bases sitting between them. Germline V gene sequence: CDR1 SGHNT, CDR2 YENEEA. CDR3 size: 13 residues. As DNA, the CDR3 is TGTGCCAGCAGCTTGTTGGGGGCCACTGAAGCTTTCTTT. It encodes CASSLLGATEAFF.

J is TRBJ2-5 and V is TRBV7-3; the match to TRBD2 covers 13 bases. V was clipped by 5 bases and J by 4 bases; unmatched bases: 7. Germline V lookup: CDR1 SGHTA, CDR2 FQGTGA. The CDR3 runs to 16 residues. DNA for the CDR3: TGTGCCAGCAGCGCCACTAGCGGGGGGGCCCTAGAGACCCAGTACTTC. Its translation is CASSATSGGALETQYF.

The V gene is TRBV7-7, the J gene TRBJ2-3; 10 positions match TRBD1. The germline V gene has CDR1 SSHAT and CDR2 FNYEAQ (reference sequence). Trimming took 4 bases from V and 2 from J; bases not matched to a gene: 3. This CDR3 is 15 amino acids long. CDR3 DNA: TGTGCCAGCAGCTCGGGACAGGGGAACACAGATACGCAGTATTTT. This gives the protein CASSSGQGNTDTQYF.

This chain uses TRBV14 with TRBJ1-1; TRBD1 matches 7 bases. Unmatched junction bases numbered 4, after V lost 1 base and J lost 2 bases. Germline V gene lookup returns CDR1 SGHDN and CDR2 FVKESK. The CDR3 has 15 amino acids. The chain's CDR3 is CASSQVGGGNTEAFF. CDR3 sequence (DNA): TGTGCCAGCAGCCAAGTCGGAGGGGGCAACACTGAAGCTTTCTTT. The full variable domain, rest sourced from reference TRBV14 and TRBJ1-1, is EAGVTQFPSHSVIEKGQTVTLRCDPISGHDNLYWYRRVMGKEIKFLLHFVKESKQDESGMPNNRFLAERTGGTYSTLKVQPAELEDSGVYFCASSQVGGGNTEAFFGQGTRLTVV.

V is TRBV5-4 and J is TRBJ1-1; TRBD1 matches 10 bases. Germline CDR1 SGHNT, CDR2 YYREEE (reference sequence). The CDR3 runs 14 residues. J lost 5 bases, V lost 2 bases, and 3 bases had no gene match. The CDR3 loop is CASSFDRGQTEAFF. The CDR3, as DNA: TGTGCCAGCAGCTTTGACAGGGGGCAGACTGAAGCTTTCTTT.

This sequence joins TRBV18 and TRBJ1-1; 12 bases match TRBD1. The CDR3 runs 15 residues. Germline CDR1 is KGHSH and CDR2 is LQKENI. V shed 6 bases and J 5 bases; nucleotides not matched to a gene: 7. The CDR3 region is CASSFRDRGPTEAFF. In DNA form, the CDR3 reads TGTGCCAGCTCCTTCAGGGACAGGGGGCCTACTGAAGCTTTCTTT.

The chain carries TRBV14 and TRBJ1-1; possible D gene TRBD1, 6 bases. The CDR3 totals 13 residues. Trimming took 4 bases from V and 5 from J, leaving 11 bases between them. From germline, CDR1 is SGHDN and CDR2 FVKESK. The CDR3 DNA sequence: TGTGCCAGCAGCCCCACGACAGGTACTGAAGCTTTCTTT. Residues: CASSPTTGTEAFF.

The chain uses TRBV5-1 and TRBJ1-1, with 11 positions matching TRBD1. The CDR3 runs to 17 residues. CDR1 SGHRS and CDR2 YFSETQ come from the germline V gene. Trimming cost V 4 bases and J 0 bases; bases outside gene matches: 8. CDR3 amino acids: CASSPRTGGGLNTEAFF. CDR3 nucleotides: TGCGCCAGCAGCCCACGGACAGGGGGCGGGTTGAACACTGAAGCTTTCTTT.

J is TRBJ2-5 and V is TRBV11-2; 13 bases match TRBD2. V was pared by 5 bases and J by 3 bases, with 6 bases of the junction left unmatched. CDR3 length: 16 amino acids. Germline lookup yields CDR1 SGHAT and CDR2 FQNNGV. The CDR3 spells CASSRGLAGSKETQYF. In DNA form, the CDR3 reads TGTGCCAGCAGCAGGGGACTAGCGGGGAGCAAAGAGACCCAGTACTTC.

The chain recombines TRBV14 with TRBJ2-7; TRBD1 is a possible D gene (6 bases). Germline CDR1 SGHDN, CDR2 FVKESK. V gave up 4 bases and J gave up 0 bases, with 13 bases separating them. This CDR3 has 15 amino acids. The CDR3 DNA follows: TGTGCCAGCAGCCTCTACAGGGATAGCTCCTACGAGCAGTACTTC. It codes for CASSLYRDSSYEQYF.